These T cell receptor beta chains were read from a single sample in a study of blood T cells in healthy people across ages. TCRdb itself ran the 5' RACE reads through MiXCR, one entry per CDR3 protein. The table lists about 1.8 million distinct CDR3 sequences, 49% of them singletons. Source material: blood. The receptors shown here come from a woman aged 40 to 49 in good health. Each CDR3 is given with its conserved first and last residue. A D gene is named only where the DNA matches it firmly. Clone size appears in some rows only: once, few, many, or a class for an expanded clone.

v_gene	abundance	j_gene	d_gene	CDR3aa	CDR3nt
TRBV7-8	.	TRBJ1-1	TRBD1	CASSSRDRGAQAFF	TGTGCCAGCAGCTCCCGGGACAGGGGGGCCCAAGCTTTCTTT
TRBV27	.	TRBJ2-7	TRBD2	CASSSGGLPYEQYF	TGTGCCAGCAGTAGCGGGGGTCTTCCCTACGAGCAGTACTTC
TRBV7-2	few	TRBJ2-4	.	CASSLTPGSGDKNIQYF	TGTGCCAGCAGCTTAACCCCCGGGTCCGGGGACAAAAACATTCAGTACTTC
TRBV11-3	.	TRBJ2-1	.	CASSSQGLNYNEQFF	TGTGCCAGCAGCTCTCAGGGTCTGAACTACAATGAGCAGTTCTTC
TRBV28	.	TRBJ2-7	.	CASSFSGPRYEQYF	TGTGCCAGCAGTTTCTCGGGGCCTCGGTACGAGCAGTACTTC
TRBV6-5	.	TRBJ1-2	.	CASSYSGQTNYGYTF	TGTGCCAGCAGTTACTCTGGTCAAACTAACTATGGCTACACCTTC
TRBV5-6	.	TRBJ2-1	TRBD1	CASSPDMGDRNEQFF	TGTGCCAGCAGCCCCGACATGGGGGACAGGAATGAGCAGTTCTTC
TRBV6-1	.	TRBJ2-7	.	CASSEENSLYEQYF	TGTGCCAGCAGTGAAGAGAACTCCCTGTACGAGCAGTACTTC
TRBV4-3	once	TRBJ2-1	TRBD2	CASSQEIGTSDGQFF	TGCGCCAGCAGCCAAGAGATCGGGACTAGCGATGGGCAGTTCTTC
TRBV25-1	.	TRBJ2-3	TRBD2	CASSAHGGLAGGQGTDTQYF	TGTGCCAGCAGTGCACACGGGGGACTAGCGGGGGGGCAGGGCACAGATACGCAGTATTTT
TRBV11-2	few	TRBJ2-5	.	CASSLRGSGQQETQYF	TGTGCCAGCAGCTTACGGGGGTCCGGACAACAAGAGACCCAGTACTTC
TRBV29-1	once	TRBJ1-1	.	CSVGGALYTEAFF	TGCAGCGTTGGGGGGGCGTTGTACACTGAAGCTTTCTTT
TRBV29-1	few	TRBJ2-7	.	CSVELPSPLSEQYF	TGCAGCGTTGAACTCCCTTCACCCTTAAGCGAGCAGTACTTC
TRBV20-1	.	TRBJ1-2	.	CSARDFRGASYGYTF	TGCAGTGCTAGAGATTTTAGGGGCGCATCGTATGGCTACACCTTC
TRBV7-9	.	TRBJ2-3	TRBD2	CASSLAPAGGREDTQYF	TGTGCCAGCAGCTTAGCACCTGCGGGGGGGCGCGAGGATACGCAGTATTTT
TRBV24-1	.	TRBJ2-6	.	CATSDSARLSGANVLTF	TGTGCCACCAGTGATTCCGCCAGACTTTCTGGGGCCAACGTCCTGACTTTC
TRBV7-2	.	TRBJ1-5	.	CASSLGWPLKSQHF	TGTGCCAGCAGCTTAGGATGGCCCCTCAAATCCCAGCATTTT
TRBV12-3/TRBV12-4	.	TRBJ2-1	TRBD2	CASSFGASGGGEQFF	TGTGCCAGCAGCTTCGGGGCTAGCGGGGGCGGTGAGCAGTTCTTC
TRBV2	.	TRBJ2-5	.	CASSESEETQYF	TGTGCCAGCAGTGAGTCGGAAGAGACCCAGTACTTC
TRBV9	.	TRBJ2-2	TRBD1	CASSVDRGGTGELFF	TGTGCCAGCAGCGTGGACAGGGGGGGAACCGGGGAGCTGTTTTTT
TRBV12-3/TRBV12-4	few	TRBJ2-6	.	CASSVLPGANVLTF	TGTGCCAGCTCAGTCCTGCCCGGGGCCAACGTCCTGACTTTC
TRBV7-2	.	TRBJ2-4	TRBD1	CASSRIGTGVNSVENIRYF	TGTGCCAGCAGCCGAATCGGGACAGGGGTTAACTCTGTCGAAAACATTCGGTACTTC
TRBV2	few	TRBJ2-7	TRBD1	CASKGQNYEQYF	TGTGCCAGCAAGGGACAGAACTACGAGCAGTACTTC
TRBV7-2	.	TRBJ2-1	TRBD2	CASSLSGGFYNEQFF	TGCGCCAGCAGCTTGAGCGGGGGGTTCTACAATGAGCAGTTCTTC
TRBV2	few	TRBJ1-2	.	CASSVAGGRHGYTF	TGTGCCAGCAGTGTAGCGGGGGGCCGCCATGGCTACACCTTC
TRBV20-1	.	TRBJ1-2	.	CSARIRDYGYTF	TGCAGTGCTAGGATAAGGGATTATGGCTACACCTTC
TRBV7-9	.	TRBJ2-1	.	CASSSLLPGLSGIAYNEQFF	TGTGCCAGCAGCTCCCTCCTCCCCGGCCTTAGCGGAATAGCCTACAATGAGCAGTTCTTC
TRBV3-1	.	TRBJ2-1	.	CASSPKAAWNEQFF	TGTGCCAGCAGCCCTAAGGCGGCCTGGAATGAGCAGTTCTTC
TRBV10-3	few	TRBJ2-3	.	CAISEKGSSTDTQYF	TGTGCCATCAGTGAGAAAGGATCTAGCACAGATACGCAGTATTTT